Listed here are 6 T cell receptor beta chains from one sample, sequenced in a study of TIL therapy for anti-PD-1-resistant metastatic lung cancer. Time point of the sample: pre-treatment sample, taken before nivolumab and TIL therapy. The tumor samples were excised metastases, mostly pleural nodules or supraclavicular lymph nodes. This was the immunoSEQ v3 assay. Clones were sequenced by immunoSEQ multiplex PCR, and TCRdb holds only the in-frame ones, with some missing. The sample contains about 13,000 clones, 66% of which appear only once. This sample comprised tumor tissue, obtained at baseline. These receptors all come from a woman between 30 and 80 years old with non-small cell lung cancer.

The CDR3 is CAISYQGGDQPQHF. CDR3 nucleotide sequence: TGTGCCATCAGTTACCAGGGTGGCGATCAGCCCCAGCATTTT. V and J are TRBV10-3 and TRBJ1-5; D may be TRBD1 (5 bases). Germline V CDR1 and CDR2: ENHRY, SYGVKD. The V and J ends lost 5 bases and 5 bases respectively, with 13 bases between them. This CDR3 region has 14 residues.

The rearrangement joins TRBV7-9 to TRBJ1-1; no definite D call. The germline V gene has CDR1 SEHNR and CDR2 FQNEAQ (reference sequence). V was cut by 5 bases and J by 1 base, with 8 bases left in between. This CDR3 is 13 amino acids long. The DNA of the CDR3 is TGTGCCAGCAGCCCGGTTAAGAACACTGAAGCTTTCTTT. Encoded protein: CASSPVKNTEAFF.

A word on this clone: One end of the junction varies from germline; a read error may be responsible. The chain recombines TRBV6-1 with TRBJ2-1, with TRBD2 matching 9 bases. This CDR3 region has 17 residues. The germline CDR1 and CDR2 sequences are MNHNS and SASEGT. CDR3 in DNA: TGTGGCAGCAGTGAAATGTACCGCGGGAGGGCCAACAATGAGCAGTTCTTC. Its protein product is CGSSEMYRGRANNEQFF.

This chain links TRBV10-3 with TRBJ1-5, with D unresolved. The germline CDR1 and CDR2 sequences are ENHRY and SYGVKD. V gave up 2 bases and J gave up 3 bases, with 8 bases separating them. The CDR3 is made up of 14 amino acids. CDR3 in DNA: TGTGCCATCAGTGAGGGGGTCAACAATCAGCCCCAGCATTTT. As protein: CAISEGVNNQPQHF.

V gene TRBV28 combines with J gene TRBJ2-3, with 14 bases matching TRBD2. This CDR3 region has 17 residues. Germline-derived CDR1 and CDR2 are MDHEN and SYDVKM. J gave up 5 bases and V 2 bases, and 6 bases lay outside the gene matches. The CDR3 region is CASSLGTSGSLGDTQYF. CDR3 in DNA: TGTGCCAGCAGTTTAGGGACTAGCGGGAGCCTTGGAGATACGCAGTATTTT.

In this sample, this clone turned up a few times. The chain uses TRBV7-2 and TRBJ2-7; TRBD2 agrees at 7 bases. This CDR3 has 16 amino acids. The V and J ends lost 1 base and 6 bases, in that order; junction bases with no gene match: 12. Germline lookup yields CDR1 SGHTA and CDR2 FQGNSA. CDR3 sequence (DNA): TGTGCCAGCAGCTTAGGACTAGGGCGGGAGTTAGGCGAGCAGTACTTC. Translated, it gives CASSLGLGRELGEQYF.